This entry lists 32 T cell receptor beta chains sequenced from one sample in a study of shared clonotypes between healthy human individuals. Method: immunoSEQ multiplex PCR; TCRdb's copy keeps in-frame clones and lacks some. The sample shows about 730,000 clones, 55% to 80% of them seen only once. The specimen sequenced was memory CD4+ T cells sorted from blood. The subset: CD45RA-negative fraction. The receptors were sampled from a woman aged 30 to 39 in good health.

CDR3 nucleotides: TGTGCCAGCAGTTACGGGGAAGCGCGAACAGATACGCAGTATTTT. It encodes CASSYGEARTDTQYF. The J gene is TRBJ2-3, the V gene TRBV6-6; no firm D call. This CDR3 region has 15 residues. Germline values: CDR1 MNHNY, CDR2 SVGAGI (reference sequence). V lost 2 bases, J lost 3 bases, and 12 bases lay in between.

This clone showed up just once. This chain links TRBV15 with TRBJ1-4, with D perhaps matching TRBD1 (6 bases). Germline values: CDR1 LNHNV, CDR2 YYDKDF (reference sequence). The CDR3 spans 16 residues. V shed 0 bases and J shed 4 bases, with 12 bases lying between them. The CDR3 coding sequence is TGTGCCACCAGCAGAGACGGGGGGGCCGGTAATGAAAAACTGTTTTTT. This sequence encodes CATSRDGGAGNEKLFF.

Only a few counts were recorded for this clone. The chain combines TRBV19 with TRBJ1-5, with a weak D call TRBD1 (6 bases). This CDR3 is built from 15 residues. Trimming cost V 6 bases and J 1 base, with 13 bases left between them. Germline V gives CDR1 LNHDA, CDR2 SQIVND (reference sequence). The chain's CDR3 is CASSTTGGSNQPQHF. Written as DNA, the CDR3 is TGTGCCAGTAGCACGACAGGAGGCAGCAATCAGCCCCAGCATTTT.

V usage is TRBV11-1 and J usage is TRBJ2-2; 9 nucleotides align to TRBD2. Per germline, CDR1 SGHAT and CDR2 FQDESV (reference sequence). The junction had 4 bases not matched to a gene; V was cut back by 3 bases and J by 5 bases. The CDR3 loop spans 15 amino acids. CDR3 loop: CASSLGLARTGELFF. The DNA of the CDR3 is TGTGCCAGCAGCTTGGGACTAGCCCGAACCGGGGAGCTGTTTTTT. The full variable domain, its missing parts supplied by reference TRBV11-1 and TRBJ2-2, is EAEVAQSPRYKITEKSQAVAFWCDPISGHATLYWYRQILGQGPELLVQFQDESVVDDSQLPKDRFSAERLKGVDSTLKIQPAELGDSAMYLCASSLGLARTGELFFGEGSRLTVL.

The J gene is TRBJ2-2, the V gene TRBV7-2; maybe TRBD1 (6 bases). Germline V gene lookup returns CDR1 SGHTA and CDR2 FQGNSA. The CDR3 extends over 15 amino acids. V was trimmed by 5 bases and J by 3 bases, leaving 13 bases between them. CDR3 sequence reads: CASSRSDRHTGELFF. The CDR3 DNA sequence: TGTGCCAGCAGCCGATCGGACAGACACACCGGGGAGCTGTTTTTT.

This chain joins TRBV9 and TRBJ2-1; perhaps D is TRBD1 or TRBD2 (5 bases each). V was shortened by 0 bases and J by 10 bases, with 14 bases between the two germline ends. The CDR3 is 14 residues long. Germline CDR1 is SGDLS and CDR2 is YYNGEE. CDR3 DNA sequence: TGTGCCAGCAGCGTAGAGGGACCGAGACCGGAGCAGTTCTTC. Translating it yields CASSVEGPRPEQFF.

This clone was picked up a small number of times. Other DNA variants within this sample encode the same CDR3. This chain links TRBV6-5 with TRBJ1-1; weak D call: TRBD1 (5 bases). Germline V gene lookup returns CDR1 MNHEY and CDR2 SVGAGI. CDR3 length equals 14 residues. Trimming removed 3 bases from V and 4 bases from J, with 12 bases in between. The CDR3 nucleotides read TGTGCCAGCAGTTATTCTGAGGGGAGCACTGAAGCTTTCTTT. This sequence encodes CASSYSEGSTEAFF.

There are a few counts of this clone. The chain's CDR3 is CASSSLTGGYGYTF. The CDR3 nucleotides read TGTGCCAGCAGCAGTCTCACTGGGGGTTATGGCTACACCTTC. The chain couples TRBV21-1 to TRBJ1-2. TRBV21-1 is flagged as a pseudogene. The CDR3 totals 14 residues.

The chain couples TRBV2 to TRBJ2-2; D may correspond to TRBD1 or TRBD2 (5 bases each). Germline CDR1 and CDR2: SNHLY and FYNNEI. V was pared by 6 bases and J by 2 bases, with 10 bases between. This CDR3 is 14 amino acids long. The CDR3 loop reads CASRRGPNTGELFF. In DNA form, the CDR3 reads TGTGCCAGCAGGAGGGGCCCCAACACCGGGGAGCTGTTTTTT.

Points on this clone: A far larger clone is only one base removed, so a read error is likely. The rearrangement links TRBV7-2 to TRBJ2-7; tentatively, D is TRBD2 (7 bases). V dropped 3 bases and J dropped 2 bases, with 11 bases sitting between them. The CDR3 has 14 amino acids. In germline, CDR1 is SGHTA, CDR2 FQGNSA. The CDR3: CASSFQRDTYEQYF. The CDR3 bases are TGTGCCAGCAGCTTCCAGCGGGACACCTACGAGCAGTACTTC.

The J gene is TRBJ2-1, the V gene TRBV27, with D possibly TRBD2 on 6 matching bases. CDR1 MNHEY and CDR2 SMNVEV come from the germline V gene (reference sequence). There are 15 residues in the CDR3. Trimming took off 6 bases at V and 2 bases at J, with 14 bases between the two ends. As DNA, the CDR3 is TGTGCCAGCAGCTCCAGGACGGGAGCCTACAATGAGCAGTTCTTC. Amino acid sequence: CASSSRTGAYNEQFF.

V is TRBV15 and J is TRBJ2-4; 7 nucleotides match TRBD1. The CDR3 is 15 residues long. Germline trimming cut 5 bases from V and 0 bases from J; bases unmatched to any gene: 4. The V gene's germline CDR1 is LNHNV and CDR2 YYDKDF (reference sequence). This CDR3 reads CATSHRGVAKNIQYF. In nucleotides, the CDR3 is TGTGCCACCAGCCACAGGGGTGTAGCCAAAAACATTCAGTACTTC.

This sequence joins TRBV30 and TRBJ1-1; 10 positions match TRBD1. CDR1 and CDR2 (germline): GTSNPN, SVGIG (reference sequence). CDR3 length equals 18 residues. The V segment lost 0 bases and the J segment 0 bases; nucleotides outside the gene matches: 10. The CDR3 DNA reads as TGTGCCTGGAGTGTACGGAGACAGGGGGCGGGGATGAACACTGAAGCTTTCTTT. It codes for CAWSVRRQGAGMNTEAFF.

A few counts support this clone. The gene calls are TRBV19 and TRBJ1-5; 10 bases are shared with TRBD1. Germline loops: CDR1 LNHDA, CDR2 SQIVND (reference sequence). This CDR3 region has 16 residues. After removal of 5 bases from V and 7 bases from J, the junction contained 11 bases not matched to a gene. The CDR3 loop is CASSHPTGTGVQPQHF. CDR3 sequence (DNA): TGTGCCAGTAGTCACCCCACCGGGACAGGGGTCCAGCCCCAGCATTTT.

This chain uses TRBV4-1 with TRBJ1-1; the match to TRBD1 covers 8 bases. Germline trimming cut 0 bases from V and 5 bases from J; bases unmatched to any gene: 8. The CDR3 is 16 residues long. Germline CDR1 MGHRA, CDR2 YSYEKL. CDR3 sequence reads: CASSQEGRGRGTEAFF. CDR3 DNA: TGCGCCAGCAGCCAAGAGGGCAGGGGGCGAGGGACTGAAGCTTTCTTT.

This clone was picked up many times. Other DNA sequences from this sample encode an identical CDR3 as well. This rearrangement joins TRBV5-1 to TRBJ1-5; 7 bases map to TRBD1. The germline V gene has CDR1 SGHRS and CDR2 YFSETQ. CDR3 length: 14 residues. Germline trimming cut 0 bases from V and 7 bases from J; bases unmatched to any gene: 4. The CDR3 sequence: CASSLEGGGQPQHF. The CDR3 bases are TGCGCCAGCAGCTTGGAAGGGGGCGGACAGCCCCAGCATTTT. Looking up the rest from reference TRBV5-1 and TRBJ1-5 gives the full variable domain: KAGVTQTPRYLIKTRGQQVTLSCSPISGHRSVSWYQQTPGQGLQFLFEYFSETQRNKGNFPGRFSGRQFSNSRSEMNVSTLELGDSALYLCASSLEGGGQPQHFGDGTRLSIL.

This clone has a handful of counts. V is TRBV7-7 and J is TRBJ2-7, with 9 bases fitting TRBD1. CDR3 length: 14 amino acids. V lost 1 base and J lost 6; bases outside the gene matches: 4. Germline loops: CDR1 SSHAT, CDR2 FNYEAQ (reference sequence). CDR3 loop: CASSLGDRDSEQYF. DNA of the CDR3: TGTGCCAGCAGCTTAGGGGACAGGGATAGCGAGCAGTACTTC.

The chain recombines TRBV28 with TRBJ2-1; 7 positions match TRBD2. Germline values: CDR1 MDHEN, CDR2 SYDVKM. J was trimmed by 6 bases and V by 2 bases; bases with no gene match: 4. The CDR3 consists of 14 residues. CDR3 DNA sequence: TGTGCCAGCAGTTTACGGGCGGGAGCCAATGAGCAGTTCTTC. Its protein is CASSLRAGANEQFF.

V usage is TRBV5-1 and J usage is TRBJ2-7; D is perhaps TRBD2 (6 bases). This CDR3 contains 15 residues. Trimming took 1 base from V and 0 from J, leaving 11 bases between them. The germline V gene has CDR1 SGHRS and CDR2 YFSETQ. The chain's CDR3 is CASSLWVGLSYEQYF. The CDR3 DNA sequence: TGCGCCAGCAGCTTGTGGGTGGGACTCTCCTACGAGCAGTACTTC.

This chain links TRBV28 with TRBJ2-7; D is possibly TRBD1 or TRBD2 (5 bases each). This CDR3 is built from 16 residues. With 6 bases removed from V and 0 bases from J, the gap between germline ends came to 18 bases. Germline CDR1 MDHEN, CDR2 SYDVKM. Here the CDR3 reads CASRMGGGFGSYEQYF. The CDR3 DNA sequence: TGTGCCAGCAGGATGGGTGGGGGTTTTGGCTCCTACGAGCAGTACTTC.

The CDR3 loop is CASSGRGRGSYNEQFF. CDR3 coding DNA: TGTGCCAGCAGTGGCCGCGGGAGGGGGTCCTACAATGAGCAGTTCTTC. The gene calls are TRBV2 and TRBJ2-1, with 9 bases identical to TRBD2. V dropped 4 bases and J dropped 1; count of bases not matched to a gene: 5. The CDR3 has 16 residues. The germline CDR1 and CDR2 sequences are SNHLY and FYNNEI. Full variable domain (missing parts from reference TRBV2 and TRBJ2-1): EPEVTQTPSHQVTQMGQEVILRCVPISNHLYFYWYRQILGQKVEFLVSFYNNEISEKSEIFDDQFSVERPDGSNFTLKIRSTKLEDSAMYFCASSGRGRGSYNEQFFGPGTRLTVL.

V gene TRBV19 combines with J gene TRBJ2-7; D might be TRBD1 or TRBD2, each matching 5 bases. This CDR3 region has 14 residues. V lost 4 bases and J 1 base, leaving 11 bases between the germline ends. Germline values: CDR1 LNHDA, CDR2 SQIVND (reference sequence). CDR3 coding DNA: TGTGCCAGTAGTAGGGAAGGGACGTCCTACGAGCAGTACTTC. Protein: CASSREGTSYEQYF. Based on the CDR3 plus reference TRBV19 and TRBJ2-7, the full variable domain is DGGITQSPKYLFRKEGQNVTLSCEQNLNHDAMYWYRQDPGQGLRLIYYSQIVNDFQKGDIAEGYSVSREKKESFPLTVTSAQKNPTAFYLCASSREGTSYEQYFGPGTRLTVT.

As for this clone: Distinct nucleotide sequences in the sample also encode this CDR3. The chain recombines TRBV5-1 with TRBJ2-3; D unresolved. The V end was cut by 0 bases, the J end by 5 bases, with 4 bases between. CDR3 length: 12 residues. Germline CDR1 reads SGHRS; CDR2 reads YFSETQ. This CDR3 reads CASSLEGDTQYF. The CDR3 coding sequence is TGCGCCAGCAGCTTGGAAGGAGATACGCAGTATTTT.

The chain uses TRBV28 and TRBJ2-7; 9 bases map to TRBD1. CDR1 MDHEN and CDR2 SYDVKM come from the germline V gene. The CDR3 consists of 15 residues. With V trimmed by 6 bases and J by 3 bases, 9 bases remained unmatched. CDR3 sequence reads: CASSRTVTGGYEQYF. CDR3 DNA: TGTGCCAGCAGCCGTACAGTGACAGGGGGCTACGAGCAGTACTTC.

The V gene is TRBV7-9, the J gene TRBJ2-1, with D perhaps matching TRBD1 or TRBD2 (5 bases each). This CDR3 spans 15 amino acids. CDR1 SEHNR and CDR2 FQNEAQ come from the germline V gene (reference sequence). For the CDR3, the DNA is TGTGTCAATCACCCGGGGCCTAGCTCCTACAATGAGCAGTTCTTC. It translates to CVNHPGPSSYNEQFF.

This chain links TRBV2 with TRBJ1-1; TRBD1 agrees at 8 bases. V shed 6 bases, J shed 10 bases, and the junction held 4 bases outside the gene matches. The germline CDR1 and CDR2 sequences are SNHLY and FYNNEI. This CDR3 is built from 11 residues. CDR3 in DNA: TGTGCCAGCAGCGACAGGGGCCGAGCTTTCTTT. Amino acid sequence: CASSDRGRAFF. The full variable domain, in which reference TRBV2 and TRBJ1-1 provide the parts outside the CDR3, is EPEVTQTPSHQVTQMGQEVILRCVPISNHLYFYWYRQILGQKVEFLVSFYNNEISEKSEIFDDQFSVERPDGSNFTLKIRSTKLEDSAMYFCASSDRGRAFFGQGTRLTVV.

Only one count was recorded for this clone. The CDR3 DNA sequence: TGTGCCAGCTCACCACCTGAGGTACCCTATATCGGAGGCTACACCTTC. Its translation is CASSPPEVPYIGGYTF. The chain carries TRBV18 and TRBJ1-2; no clear D gene. The CDR3 contains 16 residues. Germline CDR1 reads KGHSH; CDR2 reads LQKENI. Between the trimmed V and J ends, which lost 0 bases and 8 bases, there was a span of 19 bases.

The V call is TRBV5-4, the J call TRBJ1-2; possible D gene TRBD1, 5 bases. CDR1 and CDR2 from the germline V gene are SGHNT and YYREEE (reference sequence). This CDR3 is built from 15 residues. The germline V and J ends were trimmed by 2 bases and 2 bases, with 13 bases remaining between them. CDR3 bases: TGTGCCAGCAGCTTAACCGGGGGTAGGAACTATGGCTACACCTTC. Residues: CASSLTGGRNYGYTF.

The gene calls are TRBV6-4 and TRBJ1-2, with 10 bases fitting TRBD1. The V segment lost 4 bases and the J segment 8 bases; nucleotides outside the gene matches: 10. The CDR3 runs to 15 residues. Germline V gene lookup returns CDR1 MRHNA and CDR2 SNTAGT. The CDR3 loop reads CASSGPGTGEQGYTF. The CDR3 DNA sequence: TGTGCCAGCAGTGGCCCCGGGACAGGGGAGCAAGGCTACACCTTC.

The V gene is TRBV6-6, the J gene TRBJ1-2; TRBD1 agrees at 7 bases. Germline loops: CDR1 MNHNY, CDR2 SVGAGI (reference sequence). CDR3 size: 14 residues. Trimming removed 7 bases from V and 8 bases from J; junction bases left unmatched: 13. The CDR3 is CASKDRPVGSGYTF. DNA of the CDR3: TGTGCCAGCAAGGACAGGCCAGTGGGTAGCGGCTACACCTTC.

The chain couples TRBV5-1 to TRBJ1-1; D is possibly TRBD1 (6 bases). CDR1 and CDR2 (germline): SGHRS, YFSETQ. This CDR3 region has 15 residues. The V gene lost 3 bases and the J gene lost 1 base, with 13 bases spanning the gap. The DNA of the CDR3 is TGCGCCAGCAGCTCCTCGACAGGATCGAACACTGAAGCTTTCTTT. Protein product: CASSSSTGSNTEAFF.

In its sample, this clone was seen a few times. J is TRBJ1-2 and V is TRBV28; no reliable D call. CDR1 MDHEN and CDR2 SYDVKM come from the germline V gene. The CDR3 is 11 residues long. V lost 4 bases and J 7 bases, leaving 7 bases between the germline ends. The CDR3 protein is CASSYDGGYTF. The DNA of the CDR3 is TGTGCCAGCAGTTACGACGGTGGCTACACCTTC.